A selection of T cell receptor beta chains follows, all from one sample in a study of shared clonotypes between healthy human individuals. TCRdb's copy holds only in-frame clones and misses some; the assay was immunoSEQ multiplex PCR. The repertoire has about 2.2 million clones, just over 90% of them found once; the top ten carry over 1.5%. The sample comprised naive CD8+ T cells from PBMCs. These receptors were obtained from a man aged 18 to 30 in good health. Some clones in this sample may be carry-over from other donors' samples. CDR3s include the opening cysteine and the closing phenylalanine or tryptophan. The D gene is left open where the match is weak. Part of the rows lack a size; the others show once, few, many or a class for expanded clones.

TGCGCCAGCAGCTTGGTAACGGCAGGGGACACCTACGAGCAGTACTTC | CASSLVTAGDTYEQYF | TRBJ2-7 | - | TRBV5-1 | -
TGCAGCGTGGGGGACAGCTACGAGCAGTACTTC | CSVGDSYEQYF | TRBJ2-7 | - | TRBV29-1 | TRBD1
TGCGCCAGCAGCTTGGTATCGTCGGGCGAGCAGTACTTC | CASSLVSSGEQYF | TRBJ2-7 | - | TRBV5-1 | -
TGTGCCAGCTCACCAAGTCGGTCAGAATACTACGAGCAGTACTTC | CASSPSRSEYYEQYF | TRBJ2-7 | - | TRBV18 | -
TGTGCCAGTAGTATGGGCGGCTACAATGAGCAGTTCTTC | CASSMGGYNEQFF | TRBJ2-1 | - | TRBV19 | -
TGTGCCAGCAGCTTAGATTCACGGAGGAGGGTAGGGGAGCAGTTCTTC | CASSLDSRRRVGEQFF | TRBJ2-1 | - | TRBV11-2 | -
TGTGCCACCAGCGGGGCGAACACTGAAGCTTTCTTT | CATSGANTEAFF | TRBJ1-1 | - | TRBV15 | -
TGCGCCAGCAGCCACCTCGGACCCTCTGGAAACACCATATATTTT | CASSHLGPSGNTIYF | TRBJ1-3 | - | TRBV4-1 | -
TGTGCCAGCAGCCCCTTCGGGGGATCTGGAAACACCATATATTTT | CASSPFGGSGNTIYF | TRBJ1-3 | - | TRBV9 | -
TGTGCCAGCAGCTTCTGGACTAACTTTAACACCGGGGAGCTGTTTTTT | CASSFWTNFNTGELFF | TRBJ2-2 | - | TRBV5-6 | -
TGCAGTGCTGAGGAGGGGACTGAAGCTTTCTTT | CSAEEGTEAFF | TRBJ1-1 | - | TRBV20-1 | -
TGCAGCGTGCGACAGGGGGCCGAGAACTACAATGAGCAGTTCTTC | CSVRQGAENYNEQFF | TRBJ2-1 | - | TRBV29-1 | TRBD1
TGTGCCAGTAGTATTATATATGGGACAGGGAATCAGCCCCAGCATTTT | CASSIIYGTGNQPQHF | TRBJ1-5 | - | TRBV19 | TRBD1
TGTGCCAGCAGTTTATTCGGGGGGGACACTGAAGCTTTCTTT | CASSLFGGDTEAFF | TRBJ1-1 | few | TRBV28 | -
TGTGCCAGCTCAGGACTAGACGACTACGAGCAGTACTTC | CASSGLDDYEQYF | TRBJ2-7 | - | TRBV2 | TRBD2
TGCGCCAGCAGCCCCGAGAGGACTAGCGTAGCGGAGACCCAGTACTTC | CASSPERTSVAETQYF | TRBJ2-5 | - | TRBV4-3 | TRBD2
TGTGCCACTACGGCAGGGGGGTTCACAGATACGCAGTATTTT | CATTAGGFTDTQYF | TRBJ2-3 | - | TRBV10-3 | -
TGTGCCAGCAGTTTCTCCCACCTAATATACGGACAGGGGACTAGCGGGAGTGCCTACGAGCAGTACTTC | CASSFSHLIYGQGTSGSAYEQYF | TRBJ2-7 | - | TRBV28 | TRBD2
TGTGCCAGCAGTCTCAGGAGCTCCTATAATTCACCCCTCCACTTT | CASSLRSSYNSPLHF | TRBJ1-6 | - | TRBV25-1 | -
TGTGCCAGCAGTACCGACAGGGCCTCTGGAAACACCATATATTTT | CASSTDRASGNTIYF | TRBJ1-3 | - | TRBV28 | TRBD1
TGTGCCAGCAGCGGCCGACTAGCGGACTACAATGAGCAGTTCTTC | CASSGRLADYNEQFF | TRBJ2-1 | - | TRBV11-2 | TRBD2
TGTGCCAGCAGCTTAGGCGGGAGGGCCGGAGATACGCAGTATTTT | CASSLGGRAGDTQYF | TRBJ2-3 | - | TRBV11-2 | TRBD2
TGTGCCAGCAGCTTAGAGGCCTCCAATCAGCCCCAGCATTTT | CASSLEASNQPQHF | TRBJ1-5 | - | TRBV7-9 | -
TGTGCCAGCAGCCCTAAACTAGCGGGACACCCCGGGGAGCTGTTTTTT | CASSPKLAGHPGELFF | TRBJ2-2 | once | TRBV7-9 | TRBD2
TGTGCCAGCAGCCTGGTTTCGATGGGTACTGAAGCTTTCTTT | CASSLVSMGTEAFF | TRBJ1-1 | - | TRBV27 | -
TGTGCCAGCAGCCAGGGGGCGGCTTTTAATGAAAAACTGTTTTTT | CASSQGAAFNEKLFF | TRBJ1-4 | few | TRBV4-2 | -
TGCGCCAGCAGCTTGGCCGGCATTGGAAGAGGCTACACCTTC | CASSLAGIGRGYTF | TRBJ1-2 | - | TRBV5-1 | -
TGTGCCAGCAGCTTTCTAAGACGGAATCAAGAGACCCAGTACTTC | CASSFLRRNQETQYF | TRBJ2-5 | - | TRBV7-6 | -
TGTGCCAGCAGTGAAACCTTTGGTGAGCAGTTCTTC | CASSETFGEQFF | TRBJ2-1 | - | TRBV2 | -
TGTGCCAGCGGGGACAGGGTGGTTCAGCCCCAGCATTTT | CASGDRVVQPQHF | TRBJ1-5 | - | TRBV28 | TRBD1
TGTGCCAGCAGCCAAGAAGGAGGAGGGCTAGCCCTCAAGACCCAGTACTTC | CASSQEGGGLALKTQYF | TRBJ2-5 | - | TRBV4-2 | -
TGTGCCAGCAGCTTGGCCACAGGGGGCCGTGAAAAACTGTTTTTT | CASSLATGGREKLFF | TRBJ1-4 | - | TRBV5-6 | TRBD1
TGTGCCAGCAGTTACGGGCTAAACACCGGGGAGCTGTTTTTT | CASSYGLNTGELFF | TRBJ2-2 | - | TRBV6-5 | -
TGTGCCAGCAGCTCCGGGGGAGGGAGTACGCAGTATTTT | CASSSGGGSTQYF | TRBJ2-3 | - | TRBV7-3 | TRBD2
TGTGCCATCAGTGATTCGGGCATCCACTCTGGAAACACCATATATTTT | CAISDSGIHSGNTIYF | TRBJ1-3 | - | TRBV10-3 | -
TGTGCCAGCAGCTTATTCTTAGGGTGGACCTACGAGCAGTACTTC | CASSLFLGWTYEQYF | TRBJ2-7 | - | TRBV11-1 | -
TGTGCCAGCAGCTCGGGACAGCAGAACACTGAAGCTTTCTTT | CASSSGQQNTEAFF | TRBJ1-1 | - | TRBV7-9 | TRBD1
TGTGCCAGCAGCTTGCCCGGTCGGGTCCCGAGCGCCACAGATACGCAGTATTTT | CASSLPGRVPSATDTQYF | TRBJ2-3 | - | TRBV7-9 | -
TGTGCCAGCAGCTTGGCCGGACGCTACGAGTTC | CASSLAGRYEF | TRBJ1-2 | - | TRBV5-4 | -
TGTGCCAGTGCTGACAGGAGATCCTACGAGCAGTACTTC | CASADRRSYEQYF | TRBJ2-7 | - | TRBV19 | -
TGCGCCAGCAGCTCAATAGCGGGAGGGCGGACAGATACGCAGTATTTT | CASSSIAGGRTDTQYF | TRBJ2-3 | - | TRBV5-1 | TRBD2
TGTGCCAGCAGCGTAGGGGGCAAATTCTTCGAGCAGTTCTTC | CASSVGGKFFEQFF | TRBJ2-1 | - | TRBV9 | -
TGTGCCACCAGCAGAGATCTCGAAGGTACCGCCGCGATGGAGCAGTTCTTC | CATSRDLEGTAAMEQFF | TRBJ2-1 | - | TRBV15 | -
TGTGCCAGCAGCGCCCATGGCGCAGATACGCAGTATTTT | CASSAHGADTQYF | TRBJ2-3 | - | TRBV2 | -
TGTGCCAGTACCACAGGGGACTCCTACAATGAGCAGTTCTTC | CASTTGDSYNEQFF | TRBJ2-1 | - | TRBV2 | TRBD1